These T cell receptor beta chains were read from a single sample in a study of human T cells and chemical hapten exposure. TCRdb ran MiXCR on the RACE reads and lists one entry per CDR3 protein. Here the sample spans fewer than 500,000 distinct CDR3 sequences, roughly 4.8% being singletons. The sample in question was whole blood, obtained in connection with sensitization to the hapten diphenylcyclopropenone (DPC). These receptors all come from a woman in her forties or fifties with alopecia areata. Some clones in this sample may be carry-over from other donors' samples. The CDR3 runs from the conserved cysteine through the conserved F or W. Each record gives: clone size, D gene, V gene, J gene, CDR3 DNA, CDR3 protein. D genes are given only for firm matches. Clone size is shown for a subset of rows, as once, few, many or a class of expanded clone.

many,-,TRBV3-1,TRBJ2-4,TGTGCCAGCAGCCAAGCGGACTTAAGGTCCAAAAACATTCAGTACTTC,CASSQADLRSKNIQYF
-,-,TRBV12-5,TRBJ2-7,TGTGCTAGTGGTGGGGACCCGTACGAGCAGTACTTC,CASGGDPYEQYF
few,-,TRBV4-2,TRBJ1-4,TGTGCCAGCAGCCAAGAGCAGGAAGCGAGTGAAAAACTGTTTTTT,CASSQEQEASEKLFF
few,-,TRBV9,TRBJ1-1,TGTGCCAGCAGCGTAGGAATCACAGGGAGTAAGGTCAACACTGAAGCTTTCTTT,CASSVGITGSKVNTEAFF
-,-,TRBV5-1,TRBJ1-4,TGCGCCAGCAGCCCAGAAAGGAGAACTAATGAAAAACTGTTTTTT,CASSPERRTNEKLFF
many,-,TRBV11-2,TRBJ2-1,TGTGCCAGCAGCTTGCTCAGTGAGCAGTTCTTC,CASSLLSEQFF
many,TRBD1,TRBV28,TRBJ1-6,TGTGCCAGCAGCTTACAGGGGGCCTCCTATAATTCACCCCTCCACTTT,CASSLQGASYNSPLHF
-,-,TRBV6-5,TRBJ1-4,TGTGCCAGCAGTTCCGCTCCAAACAGGGTGGAAAAACTGTTTTTT,CASSSAPNRVEKLFF
-,TRBD1,TRBV2,TRBJ2-1,TGTGCCAGCAGTCCAGACAGGGGTTTAGGCAATGAGCAGTTCTTC,CASSPDRGLGNEQFF
many,TRBD2,TRBV28,TRBJ2-3,TGTGCCAGCAGCAATAGCGGGAGGGCGGCAGATACGCAGTATTTT,CASSNSGRAADTQYF
many,-,TRBV3-1,TRBJ1-2,TGTGCCAGCAGCCAAGATACGGGAAGGGACTATGGCTACACCTTC,CASSQDTGRDYGYTF
-,-,TRBV5-6,TRBJ1-4,TGTGCCAGCAGCTTGGCCCAACAGGGCTACAATGAAAAACTGTTTTTT,CASSLAQQGYNEKLFF
few,-,TRBV10-3,TRBJ2-3,TGTGCCATCGGGCAGGGGGGACCCACAGATACGCAGTATTTT,CAIGQGGPTDTQYF
many,TRBD1,TRBV7-9,TRBJ1-2,TGTGCCAGCAGCCCCCGGACAGGGGAGTATGGCTACACCTTC,CASSPRTGEYGYTF
many,-,TRBV3-1,TRBJ1-1,TGTGCCAGCAGCAACTTGGACAACCTGAACACTGAAGCTTTCTTT,CASSNLDNLNTEAFF
few,-,TRBV29-1,TRBJ2-1,TGCAGCGTTGACTCCCAGGGCTATGAGCAGTTCTTC,CSVDSQGYEQFF
few,-,TRBV7-2,TRBJ2-3,TGTGCCAGCAGCCCGACTGGAATTGCGGATTCCACAGATACGCAGTATTTT,CASSPTGIADSTDTQYF
many,-,TRBV27,TRBJ1-1,TGTGCCACCGCTCTCGGACGTCACACTGAAGCTTTCTTT,CATALGRHTEAFF
many,-,TRBV11-2,TRBJ2-3,TGTGCCAGCAGCTTAGAGTCTGCGGGTACGCAGTATTTT,CASSLESAGTQYF
many,TRBD2,TRBV7-2,TRBJ2-3,TGTGCCAGCAGCTCTAGCGGGAGTACTAGCACAGATACGCAGTATTTT,CASSSSGSTSTDTQYF
-,-,TRBV21-1,TRBJ1-2,TGTGCCAGCAGCAAGGGGTGCGCGGGACGCCTCTATGGCTACACCTTC,CASSKGCAGRLYGYTF
many,TRBD1,TRBV27,TRBJ2-7,TGTGCCAGCAGTCACAGGGGTCTGGCCTACGAGCAGTACTTC,CASSHRGLAYEQYF
many,-,TRBV18,TRBJ1-2,TGTGCCAGCTCACAGGGGCGCGATGGCTACACCTTC,CASSQGRDGYTF
-,-,TRBV9,TRBJ2-5,TGTGCCAGCAGCGTAGGTGGAGCGCTCGAGACCCAGTACTTC,CASSVGGALETQYF
few,-,TRBV9,TRBJ2-2,TGTGCCAGCAGCGTAGGTCGGCGGAACACCGGGGAGCTGTTTTTT,CASSVGRRNTGELFF
many,-,TRBV18,TRBJ2-3,TGTGCCAGCTCACACACGGCGACAGATACGCAGTATTTT,CASSHTATDTQYF
-,-,TRBV7-2,TRBJ2-3,TGTGCCAGCAGCCTAGCCCAGGGAAAAAGTACGCAGTATTTT,CASSLAQGKSTQYF